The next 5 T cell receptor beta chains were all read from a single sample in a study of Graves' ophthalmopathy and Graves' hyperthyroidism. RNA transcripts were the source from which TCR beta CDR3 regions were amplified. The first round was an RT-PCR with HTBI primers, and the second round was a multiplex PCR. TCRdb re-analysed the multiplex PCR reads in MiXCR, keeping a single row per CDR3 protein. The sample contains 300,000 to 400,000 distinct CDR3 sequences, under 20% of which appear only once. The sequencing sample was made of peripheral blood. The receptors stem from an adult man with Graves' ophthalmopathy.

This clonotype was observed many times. CDR3 sequence (DNA): TGCAGTGCTCATCCCAGGTCCGGCGGGGGCACCGGGGAGCTGTTTTTT. The encoded protein is CSAHPRSGGGTGELFF. The rearrangement uses TRBV20-1 and TRBJ2-2; 7 nucleotides line up with TRBD2. V shed 5 bases and J 4 bases; nucleotides not matched to a gene: 13. Germline CDR1 reads DFQATT; CDR2 reads SNEGSKA (reference sequence). This CDR3 is 16 amino acids long.

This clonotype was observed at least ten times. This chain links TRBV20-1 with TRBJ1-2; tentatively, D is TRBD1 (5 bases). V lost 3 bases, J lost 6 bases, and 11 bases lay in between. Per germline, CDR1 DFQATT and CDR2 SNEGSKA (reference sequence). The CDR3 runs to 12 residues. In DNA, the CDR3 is TGCAGTGCTAGTAGGGGAATCAATGGCTACACCTTC. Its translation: CSASRGINGYTF.

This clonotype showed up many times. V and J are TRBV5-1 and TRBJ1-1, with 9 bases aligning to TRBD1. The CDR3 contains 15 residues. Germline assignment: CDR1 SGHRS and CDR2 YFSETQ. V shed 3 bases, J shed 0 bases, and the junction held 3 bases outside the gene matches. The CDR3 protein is CASSWGTGLNTEAFF. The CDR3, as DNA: TGCGCCAGCAGCTGGGGGACAGGGCTGAACACTGAAGCTTTCTTT.

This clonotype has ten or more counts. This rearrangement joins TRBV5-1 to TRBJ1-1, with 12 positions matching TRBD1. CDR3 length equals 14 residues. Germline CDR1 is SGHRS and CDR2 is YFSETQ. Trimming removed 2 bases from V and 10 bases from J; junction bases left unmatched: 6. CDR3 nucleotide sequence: TGCGCCAGCAGCTTAACCCGGGACAGGGGGCGAGCTTTCTTT. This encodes CASSLTRDRGRAFF.

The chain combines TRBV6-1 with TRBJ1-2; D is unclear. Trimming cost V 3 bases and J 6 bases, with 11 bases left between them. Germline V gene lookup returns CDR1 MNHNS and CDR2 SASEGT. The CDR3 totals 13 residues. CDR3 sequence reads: CASSESGVDGYTF. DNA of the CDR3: TGTGCCAGCAGTGAGTCTGGGGTCGATGGCTACACCTTC.